Listed below are T cell receptor beta chains from one sample, sequenced in a study of neurological immune-mediated disorders. TCRdb reanalysed the 5' RACE reads using MiXCR and keeps one entry per CDR3 protein. Of 120,000 or so distinct CDR3 sequences in the sample, roughly 3.2% were seen once. Specimen: PBMCs. These TCRs come from a woman in her 30s with multiple sclerosis. Both conserved end residues are part of each CDR3. A D gene is named only where the DNA matches it firmly. Some rows mark clone size as missing; the rest say once, few, many or name a class of expanded clone.

TRBJ2-1,NA,TRBV3-1,many,CASSHAGQSSF,TGTGCCAGCAGCCATGCCGGACAGTCCTCCTTC
TRBJ2-1,NA,TRBV6-2/TRBV6-3,many,CASSPTAAASYNEQFF,TGTGCCAGCAGCCCTACCGCAGCAGCCTCCTACAATGAGCAGTTCTTC
TRBJ2-2,TRBD1,TRBV5-6,few,CASSRPPPGQALTGELFF,TGTGCCAGCAGCCGCCCCCCGCCGGGACAGGCGCTCACCGGGGAGCTGTTTTTT
TRBJ2-4,NA,TRBV20-1,NA,CSATVQSGNIQYF,TGCAGTGCTACAGTACAGTCAGGGAACATTCAGTACTTC
TRBJ2-3,TRBD1,TRBV7-9,many,CASSTGSGQETNTQYF,TGTGCCAGCAGCACCGGAAGCGGACAGGAGACAAATACGCAGTATTTT
TRBJ2-5,NA,TRBV2,many,CASSGGRGQKTQYF,TGTGCCAGCAGTGGGGGACGTGGGCAAAAGACCCAGTACTTC
TRBJ2-7,TRBD2,TRBV5-6,many,CASTSETSGDSYEQYF,TGTGCCAGCACCAGTGAGACTAGCGGGGACTCCTACGAGCAGTACTTC
TRBJ2-4,TRBD1,TRBV5-6,many,CASSSRQGSKNIQYF,TGTGCCAGCAGCTCACGACAGGGCTCCAAAAACATTCAGTACTTC
TRBJ2-1,NA,TRBV5-5,many,CASSLGGGNSYNEQFF,TGTGCCAGCAGCTTGGGGGGAGGCAACTCCTACAATGAGCAGTTCTTC
TRBJ1-4,TRBD1,TRBV5-6,many,CASSAGQGVKEKLFF,TGTGCCAGCAGCGCGGGGCAGGGGGTAAAGGAAAAACTGTTTTTT
TRBJ2-7,TRBD1,TRBV5-1,many,CASSREGQTPYEQYF,TGCGCCAGCAGCCGCGAGGGACAGACCCCCTACGAGCAGTACTTC
TRBJ2-3,NA,TRBV5-1,NA,CASSLGTTHTDTQYF,TGCGCCAGCAGCTTGGGGACTACTCACACAGATACGCAGTATTTT
TRBJ2-2,TRBD2,TRBV2,many,CAQQRGGNTGELFF,TGTGCCCAGCAGCGGGGGGGTAACACCGGGGAGCTGTTTTTT
TRBJ2-2,NA,TRBV29-1,many,CSVVMMNTGELFF,TGCAGCGTTGTCATGATGAACACCGGGGAGCTGTTTTTT
TRBJ1-5,TRBD1,TRBV28,many,CASNRGRGNQPQHF,TGTGCCAGTAACAGGGGTCGGGGCAATCAGCCCCAGCATTTT
TRBJ1-1,TRBD1,TRBV10-3,many,CAIRLTGGTEAFF,TGTGCCATCAGGCTGACAGGGGGCACTGAAGCTTTCTTT
TRBJ2-2,NA,TRBV5-1,many,CASSLLKNTGELFF,TGCGCCAGCAGTTTGTTAAAAAACACCGGGGAGCTGTTTTTT
TRBJ1-6,NA,TRBV7-2,many,CASSLVPGFSYNSPLHF,TGTGCCAGCAGCTTAGTGCCAGGGTTCTCCTATAATTCACCCCTCCACTTT
TRBJ1-1,NA,TRBV20-1,NA,CSARESSRNTEAFF,TGCAGTGCTAGAGAGTCTAGCAGAAACACTGAAGCTTTCTTT
TRBJ2-7,NA,TRBV29-1,NA,CSVDTDYEQYF,TGCAGCGTTGACACGGACTACGAGCAGTACTTC
TRBJ2-2,TRBD2,TRBV7-6,many,CASSTSGGAPGELFF,TGTGCCAGCAGCACCAGCGGGGGGGCCCCCGGGGAGCTGTTTTTT
TRBJ2-5,NA,TRBV10-2,many,CASNRGRVAQSETQYF,TGCGCCAGCAACCGGGGTCGGGTAGCCCAGTCGGAGACCCAGTACTTC
TRBJ2-3,NA,TRBV5-1,many,CASSAERGTDTQYF,TGCGCCAGCAGCGCGGAAAGGGGCACAGATACGCAGTATTTT
TRBJ2-5,TRBD1,TRBV5-1,many,CASSEGARETQYF,TGCGCCAGCAGCGAGGGGGCGCGGGAGACCCAGTACTTC
TRBJ2-3,TRBD2,TRBV5-1,many,CASSFSGVSTDTQYF,TGCGCCAGCAGCTTTAGCGGGGTTAGCACAGATACGCAGTATTTT
TRBJ1-3,NA,TRBV5-6,NA,CASSPGPSSGNTIYF,TGTGCCAGCAGCCCGGGACCGAGCTCTGGAAACACCATATATTTT
TRBJ1-2,NA,TRBV27,many,CASSFLPARRYGYTF,TGTGCCAGCAGTTTCCTACCCGCCAGGCGGTATGGCTACACCTTC
TRBJ1-1,NA,TRBV20-1,many,CSASRRRRDTEAFF,TGCAGTGCTAGCAGACGGCGTCGAGACACTGAAGCTTTCTTT
TRBJ2-5,NA,TRBV7-2,many,CASSAGRAPETQYF,TGTGCCAGCAGCGCCGGGCGGGCGCCGGAGACCCAGTACTTC
TRBJ1-6,NA,TRBV11-2,many,CASSLGGTRTPYSPLHF,TGTGCCAGCAGCTTAGGGGGGACACGAACGCCCTATTCACCCCTCCACTTT
TRBJ1-1,NA,TRBV5-1,many,CASSILSGEGTEAFF,TGCGCCAGCAGCATACTATCCGGGGAGGGAACTGAAGCTTTCTTT
TRBJ2-6,TRBD2,TRBV5-1,many,CASSYGTRAAGANVLTF,TGCGCCAGCAGCTATGGGACTAGGGCGGCTGGGGCCAACGTCCTGACTTTC
TRBJ2-1,TRBD1,TRBV13,NA,CASSSRRQGLNEQFF,TGTGCCAGCAGCTCCCGGAGACAGGGGCTCAATGAGCAGTTCTTC
TRBJ2-7,TRBD2,TRBV3-1,many,CASSLIVSGGRSYEQYF,TGTGCCAGCAGCCTCATCGTGAGCGGGGGCCGCTCCTACGAGCAGTACTTC
TRBJ2-5,NA,TRBV5-1,NA,CASSLLGAGETQYF,TGCGCCAGCAGCTTGTTGGGAGCCGGGGAGACCCAGTACTTC
TRBJ2-3,NA,TRBV12-3/TRBV12-4,many,CASSFQGGSTDTQYF,TGTGCCAGCAGTTTCCAGGGAGGTTCAACAGATACGCAGTATTTT
TRBJ2-1,NA,TRBV3-1,many,CASSVRAGATSYNEQFF,TGTGCCAGCAGCGTGCGGGCAGGGGCGACCTCCTACAATGAGCAGTTCTTC
TRBJ2-2,TRBD2,TRBV12-3/TRBV12-4,many,CASSLAGGSTGELFF,TGTGCCAGCAGTTTAGCGGGGGGGAGCACCGGGGAGCTGTTTTTT
TRBJ1-3,NA,TRBV20-1,many,CSARDAIRGTRAGNTIYF,TGCAGTGCTAGAGATGCAATCCGGGGAACCAGGGCTGGAAACACCATATATTTT